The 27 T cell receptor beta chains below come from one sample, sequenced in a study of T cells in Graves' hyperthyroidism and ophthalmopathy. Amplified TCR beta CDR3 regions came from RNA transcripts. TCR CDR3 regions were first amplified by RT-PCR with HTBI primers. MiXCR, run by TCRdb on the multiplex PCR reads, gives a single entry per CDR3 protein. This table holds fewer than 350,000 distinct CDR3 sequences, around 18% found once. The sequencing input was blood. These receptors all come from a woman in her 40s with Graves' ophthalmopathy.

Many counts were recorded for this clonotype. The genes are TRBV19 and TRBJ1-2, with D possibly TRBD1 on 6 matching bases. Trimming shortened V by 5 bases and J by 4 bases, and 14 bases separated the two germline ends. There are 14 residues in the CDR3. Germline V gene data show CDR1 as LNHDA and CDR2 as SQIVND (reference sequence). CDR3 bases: TGTGCCAGTAGTGTCCGAAAAGGGGGCTATGGCTACACCTTC. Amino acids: CASSVRKGGYGYTF.

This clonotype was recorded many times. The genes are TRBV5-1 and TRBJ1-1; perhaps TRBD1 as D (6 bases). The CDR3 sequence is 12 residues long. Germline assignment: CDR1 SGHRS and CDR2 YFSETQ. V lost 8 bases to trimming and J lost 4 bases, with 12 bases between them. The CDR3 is CASSTGSTEAFF. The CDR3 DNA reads TGCGCCAGTTCGACAGGCTCCACTGAAGCTTTCTTT.

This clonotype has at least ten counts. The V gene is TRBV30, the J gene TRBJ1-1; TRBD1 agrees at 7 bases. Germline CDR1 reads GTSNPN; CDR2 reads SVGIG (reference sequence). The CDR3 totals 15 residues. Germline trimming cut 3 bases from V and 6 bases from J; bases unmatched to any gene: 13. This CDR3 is CAWRPTGRKTSEAFF. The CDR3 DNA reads TGTGCCTGGAGGCCGACAGGGAGAAAAACTTCTGAAGCTTTCTTT.

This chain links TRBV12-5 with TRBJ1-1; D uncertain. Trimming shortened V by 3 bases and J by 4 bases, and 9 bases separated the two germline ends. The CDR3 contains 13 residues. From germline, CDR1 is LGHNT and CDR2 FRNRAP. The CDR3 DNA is TGTGCTAGTGGTTTAAGAGGGAGCACTGAAGCTTTCTTT. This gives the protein CASGLRGSTEAFF.

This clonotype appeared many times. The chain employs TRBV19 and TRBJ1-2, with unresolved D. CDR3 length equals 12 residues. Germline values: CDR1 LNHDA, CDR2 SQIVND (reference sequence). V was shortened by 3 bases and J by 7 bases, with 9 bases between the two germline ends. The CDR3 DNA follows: TGTGCCAGTAGTATGTCGTCCTCTGGCTACACCTTC. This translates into CASSMSSSGYTF.

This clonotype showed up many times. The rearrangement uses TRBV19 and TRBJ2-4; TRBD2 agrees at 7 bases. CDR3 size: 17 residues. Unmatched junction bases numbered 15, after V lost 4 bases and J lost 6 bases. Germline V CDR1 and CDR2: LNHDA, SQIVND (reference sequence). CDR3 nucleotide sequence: TGTGCCAGTAGTAGTACGATTCGACTAGCTGTTATAAACATTCAGTACTTC. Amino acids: CASSSTIRLAVINIQYF.

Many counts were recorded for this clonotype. CDR3 sequence reads: CASSLGGTEIYEQYF. CDR3 bases: TGTGCCAGCAGTTTAGGGGGGACAGAGATATACGAGCAGTACTTC. The genes are TRBV28 and TRBJ2-7; possibly TRBD1 for D (7 bases). V shed 2 bases and J shed 4 bases, with 15 bases lying between them. The CDR3 is 15 amino acids. Germline loops: CDR1 MDHEN, CDR2 SYDVKM. Based on the CDR3 plus reference TRBV28 and TRBJ2-7, the full variable domain is DVKVTQSSRYLVKRTGEKVFLECVQDMDHENMFWYRQDPGLGLRLIYFSYDVKMKEKGDIPEGYSVSREKKERFSLILESASTNQTSMYLCASSLGGTEIYEQYFGPGTRLTVT.

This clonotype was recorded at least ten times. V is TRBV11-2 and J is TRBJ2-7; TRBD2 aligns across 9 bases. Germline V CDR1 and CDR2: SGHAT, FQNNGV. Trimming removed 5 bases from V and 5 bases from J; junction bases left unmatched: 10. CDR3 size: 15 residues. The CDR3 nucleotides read TGTGCCAGCAGCCCGATAGCGGGAGTTCACCACGAGCAGTACTTC. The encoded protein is CASSPIAGVHHEQYF.

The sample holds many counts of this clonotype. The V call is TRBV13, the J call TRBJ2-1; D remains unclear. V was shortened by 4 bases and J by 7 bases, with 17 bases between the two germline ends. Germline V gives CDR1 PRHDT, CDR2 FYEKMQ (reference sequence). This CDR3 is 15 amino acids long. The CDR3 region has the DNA TGTGCCAGCAGCTCGCGTCTTGACTGGAAAAATGAGCAGTTCTTC. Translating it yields CASSSRLDWKNEQFF. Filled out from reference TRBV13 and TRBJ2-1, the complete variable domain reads AAGVIQSPRHLIKEKRETATLKCYPIPRHDTVYWYQQGPGQDPQFLISFYEKMQSDKGSIPDRFSAQQFSDYHSELNMSSLELGDSALYFCASSSRLDWKNEQFFGPGTRLTVL.

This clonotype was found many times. CDR3 DNA sequence: TGTGCCAGCTCACCGGGACAGGGGTACTACGAGCAGTACTTC. It yields the protein CASSPGQGYYEQYF. This chain joins TRBV18 and TRBJ2-7; 10 bases are shared with TRBD1. V shed 3 bases, J shed 3 bases, and the junction held 2 bases outside the gene matches. CDR3 length equals 14 residues. Germline V gene sequence: CDR1 KGHSH, CDR2 LQKENI. Filled out from reference TRBV18 and TRBJ2-7, the complete variable domain reads NAGVMQNPRHLVRRRGQEARLRCSPMKGHSHVYWYRQLPEEGLKFMVYLQKENIIDESGMPKERFSAEFPKEGPSILRIQQVVRGDSAAYFCASSPGQGYYEQYFGPGTRLTVT.

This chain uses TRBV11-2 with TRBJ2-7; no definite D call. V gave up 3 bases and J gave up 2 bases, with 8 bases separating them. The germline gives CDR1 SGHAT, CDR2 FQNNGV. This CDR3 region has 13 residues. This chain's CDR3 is CASSFDDPYEQYF. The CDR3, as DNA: TGTGCCAGCAGCTTCGACGACCCCTACGAGCAGTACTTC.

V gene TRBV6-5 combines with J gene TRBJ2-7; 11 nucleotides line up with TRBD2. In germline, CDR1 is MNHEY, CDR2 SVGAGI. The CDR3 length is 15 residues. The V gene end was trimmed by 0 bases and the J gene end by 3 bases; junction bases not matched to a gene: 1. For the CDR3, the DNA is TGTGCCAGCAGTTACTCGGGACTAGCGGTCTACGAGCAGTACTTC. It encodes CASSYSGLAVYEQYF.

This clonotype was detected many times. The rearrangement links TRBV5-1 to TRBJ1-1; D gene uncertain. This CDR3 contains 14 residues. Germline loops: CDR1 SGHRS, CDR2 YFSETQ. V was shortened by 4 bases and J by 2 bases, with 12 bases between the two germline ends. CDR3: CASSARTGNTEAFF. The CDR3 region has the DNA TGCGCCAGCAGCGCGAGAACGGGTAACACTGAAGCTTTCTTT.

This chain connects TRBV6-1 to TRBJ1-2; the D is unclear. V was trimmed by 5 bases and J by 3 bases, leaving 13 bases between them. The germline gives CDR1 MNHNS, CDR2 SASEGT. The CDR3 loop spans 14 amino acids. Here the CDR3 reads CASSTQDGHYGYTF. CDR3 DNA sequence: TGTGCCAGCAGTACCCAGGACGGGCACTATGGCTACACCTTC.

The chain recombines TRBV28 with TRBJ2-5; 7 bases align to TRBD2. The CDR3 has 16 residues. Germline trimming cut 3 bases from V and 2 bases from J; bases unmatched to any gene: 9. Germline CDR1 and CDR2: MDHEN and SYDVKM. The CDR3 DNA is TGTGCCAGCAGTTTTGTCTCGGGACTAATACAAGAGACCCAGTACTTC. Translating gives CASSFVSGLIQETQYF.

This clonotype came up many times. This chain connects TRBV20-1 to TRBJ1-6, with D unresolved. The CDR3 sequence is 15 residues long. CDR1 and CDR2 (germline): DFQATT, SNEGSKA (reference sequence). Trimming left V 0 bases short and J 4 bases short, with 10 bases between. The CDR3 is CSARDRQSYNSPLHF. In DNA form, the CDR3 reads TGCAGTGCTAGAGATCGACAATCATATAATTCACCCCTCCACTTT.

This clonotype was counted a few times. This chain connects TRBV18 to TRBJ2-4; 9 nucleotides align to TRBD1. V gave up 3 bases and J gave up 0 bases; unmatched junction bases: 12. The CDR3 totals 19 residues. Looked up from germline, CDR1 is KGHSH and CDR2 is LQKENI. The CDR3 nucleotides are TGTGCCAGCTCACCTACCGGGACAGGGCCTATCCTAGCCAAAAACATTCAGTACTTC. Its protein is CASSPTGTGPILAKNIQYF.

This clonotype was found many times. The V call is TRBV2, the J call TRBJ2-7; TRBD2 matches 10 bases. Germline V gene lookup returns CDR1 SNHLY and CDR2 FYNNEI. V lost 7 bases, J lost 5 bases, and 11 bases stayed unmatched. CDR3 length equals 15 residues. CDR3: CASNVGASGSDEQYF. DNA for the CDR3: TGTGCCAGCAATGTTGGGGCTAGCGGGAGCGACGAGCAGTACTTC.

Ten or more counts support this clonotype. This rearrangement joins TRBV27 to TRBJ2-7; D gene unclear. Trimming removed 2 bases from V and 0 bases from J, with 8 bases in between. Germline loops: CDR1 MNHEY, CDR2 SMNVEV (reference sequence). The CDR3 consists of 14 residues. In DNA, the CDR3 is TGTGCCAGCAGTTTAGGATATGGCTCCTACGAGCAGTACTTC. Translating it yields CASSLGYGSYEQYF.

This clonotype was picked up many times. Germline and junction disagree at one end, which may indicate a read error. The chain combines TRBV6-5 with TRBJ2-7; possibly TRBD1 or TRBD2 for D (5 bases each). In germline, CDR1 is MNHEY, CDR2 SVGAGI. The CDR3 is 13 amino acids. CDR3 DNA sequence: TGTGCCAGCAGTTACGATCGGGGCTACGAGCGGTACTTC. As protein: CASSYDRGYERYF.

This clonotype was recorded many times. CDR3 region: CASSLGRTLAKNIQYF. The CDR3 bases are TGTGCCAGCAGTTTGGGGAGAACTCTAGCCAAAAACATTCAGTACTTC. The chain is built from TRBV28 and TRBJ2-4, with D perhaps matching TRBD2 (5 bases). Germline CDR1 and CDR2: MDHEN and SYDVKM. The V end was cut by 3 bases, the J end by 0 bases, with 12 bases between. The CDR3 has 16 residues.

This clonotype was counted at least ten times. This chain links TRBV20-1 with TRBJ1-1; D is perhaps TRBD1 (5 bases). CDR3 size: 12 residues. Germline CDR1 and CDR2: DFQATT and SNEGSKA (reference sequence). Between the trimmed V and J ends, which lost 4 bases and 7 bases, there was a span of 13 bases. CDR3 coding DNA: TGCAGTGCTACAACGACAGCCCATGAAGCTTTCTTT. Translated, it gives CSATTTAHEAFF.

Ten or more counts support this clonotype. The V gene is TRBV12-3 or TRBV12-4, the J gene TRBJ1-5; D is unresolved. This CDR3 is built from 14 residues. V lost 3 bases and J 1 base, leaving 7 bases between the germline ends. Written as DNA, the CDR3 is TGTGCCAGCAGTTTTACCGGGAGCAATCAGCCCCAGCATTTT. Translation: CASSFTGSNQPQHF.

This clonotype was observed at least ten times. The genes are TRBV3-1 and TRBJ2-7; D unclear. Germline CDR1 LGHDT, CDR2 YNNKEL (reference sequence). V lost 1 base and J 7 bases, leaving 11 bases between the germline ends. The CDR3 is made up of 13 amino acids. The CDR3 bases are TGTGCCAGCAGCCAAGGGCACCTCTGGGAGCAGTACTTC. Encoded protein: CASSQGHLWEQYF.

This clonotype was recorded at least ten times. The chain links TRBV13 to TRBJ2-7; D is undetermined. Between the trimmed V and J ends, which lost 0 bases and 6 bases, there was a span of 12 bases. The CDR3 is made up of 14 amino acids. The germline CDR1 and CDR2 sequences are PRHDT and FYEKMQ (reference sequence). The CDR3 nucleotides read TGTGCCAGCAGCTTAGGCCTAAGGGTAGGCGAGCAGTACTTC. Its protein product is CASSLGLRVGEQYF.

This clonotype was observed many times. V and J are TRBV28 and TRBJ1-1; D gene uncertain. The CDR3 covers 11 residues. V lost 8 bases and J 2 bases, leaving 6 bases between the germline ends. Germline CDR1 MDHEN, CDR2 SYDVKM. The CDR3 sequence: CASLGNTEAFF. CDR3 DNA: TGTGCCAGCCTTGGCAACACTGAAGCTTTCTTT.

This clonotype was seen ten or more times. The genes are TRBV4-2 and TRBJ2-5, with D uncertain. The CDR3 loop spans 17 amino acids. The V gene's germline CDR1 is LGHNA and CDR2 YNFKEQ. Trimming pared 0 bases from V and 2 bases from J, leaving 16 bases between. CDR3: CASSQEAGGVGQETQYF. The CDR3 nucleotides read TGTGCCAGCAGCCAAGAGGCCGGCGGAGTGGGGCAAGAGACCCAGTACTTC.